Following are 17 T cell receptor beta chains from one sample sequenced in a study of T cell clonality in common variable immunodeficiency. Regarding the study as a whole: Fewer deletions and N-nucleotide insertions were reportedly seen in common variable immunodeficiency TCR beta sequences.

These TCRs are of unknown antigen specificity. The protocol was immunoSEQ multiplex PCR, while the TCRdb copy is restricted to in-frame clones and leaves out a portion. The record shows some 10,000 clones for this sample, with no singletons present. Sequencing was done on a sample of peripheral blood mononuclear cells. The receptors come from a human donor with common variable immunodeficiency.

Points on this clone: The CDR3 extends 3 residues past the end of the read, so its final part is completed from the germline J gene. The genes are TRBV5-1 and TRBJ2-1, with 9 bases lining up with TRBD1. The ends lost 4 bases at V and 7 bases at J; junction bases unmatched: 9. The CDR3 contains 15 residues. Germline assignment: CDR1 SGHRS and CDR2 YFSETQ. CDR3 in amino acids: CASSQTLTGGNEQFF. CDR3 DNA (partial): TGCGCCAGCAGCCAAACTCTGACAGGGGGGAATGAG.

This clone has a handful of counts. Coverage ceases 3 residues before the CDR3 finishes, and the germline J gene fills in the end. The genes are TRBV18 and TRBJ1-6, with a possible D match to TRBD1 (6 bases). The CDR3 runs to 16 residues. V lost 1 base to trimming and J lost 8 bases, with 15 bases between them. Germline CDR1 is KGHSH and CDR2 is LQKENI. CDR3 protein: CASSPLDRTLDSPLHF. CDR3 DNA (partial): TGTGCCAGCTCACCACTTGACAGGACTTTGGATTCACCC.

A word on this clone: The DNA ends 3 residues before the CDR3 does, and the rest of the CDR3 is filled in from the germline J gene. The gene calls are TRBV5-6 and TRBJ2-7; 7 bases match TRBD1. Looked up from germline, CDR1 is SGHDT and CDR2 is YYEEEE. The junction had 3 bases not matched to a gene; V was cut back by 5 bases and J by 1 base. This CDR3 is built from 13 residues. CDR3 sequence: CASRTGTSYEQYF. CDR3 bases read: TGTGCCAGCAGGACAGGGACGTCCTACGAG.

Comments on this clone: The CDR3 goes on 3 residues after the read ends, and that part is filled in from the germline J gene. The rearrangement links TRBV7-6 to TRBJ1-3; D remains ambiguous. This CDR3 has 15 residues. Per the germline V gene, CDR1 is SGHVS and CDR2 is FNYEAQ. V gave up 1 base and J gave up 0 bases, with 7 bases separating them. CDR3 DNA, as far as it was read: TGTGCCAGCAGCTTAGGTCGTCGCTCTGGAAACACC. Encoded protein: CASSLGRRSGNT. The CDR3 as a whole reads CASSLGRRSGNTIYF.

Relative to its sample, this clone is medium-sized. The CDR3 region is CASSGQQGAGTEAFF. The sequenced CDR3 bases are TGTGCCAGCAGCGGCCAACAGGGGGCAGGCACTGAA. The V gene is TRBV9, the J gene TRBJ1-1, with 9 bases that match TRBD1. Coverage ceases 3 residues before the CDR3 finishes, and the germline J gene fills in the end. Per the germline V gene, CDR1 is SGDLS and CDR2 is YYNGEE. The CDR3 length is 15 residues. After removal of 3 bases from V and 4 bases from J, the junction contained 7 bases not matched to a gene.

This clone has only a few counts. The CDR3 end lies 3 residues beyond the end of the read and is filled in from the germline J gene. The V and J genes are TRBV7-2 and TRBJ1-2, with 7 nucleotides matching TRBD1. Germline CDR1 is SGHTA and CDR2 is FQGNSA. Unmatched junction bases numbered 9, after V lost 5 bases and J lost 3 bases. This CDR3 has 15 amino acids. The CDR3 bases that were read are TGTGCCAGCAGCCCCCAAATCGGACAGGACTATGGC. Translation gives CASSPQIGQDYG. The entire CDR3 sequence reads CASSPQIGQDYGYTF.

With respect to this clone: The read comes to an end 3 residues before the CDR3 does, leaving the germline J gene to fill in the end. The chain links TRBV5-1 to TRBJ2-5, with 14 positions matching TRBD2. This CDR3 has 17 amino acids. The germline CDR1 and CDR2 sequences are SGHRS and YFSETQ. V lost 4 bases to trimming and J lost 5 bases; unmatched junction nucleotides: 10. CDR3 in amino acids: CASSGGTSGSMRETQYF. The sequenced CDR3 bases are TGCGCCAGCAGCGGGGGGACTAGCGGGAGCATGAGGGAGACC.

This clone was counted between two and nine times. The CDR3 end lies 3 residues beyond the end of the read and is filled in from the germline J gene. The V call is TRBV5-1, the J call TRBJ2-3; 13 bases fit TRBD2. Germline V gene lookup returns CDR1 SGHRS and CDR2 YFSETQ. The length of the CDR3 is 15 residues. With V trimmed by 4 bases and J by 8 bases, 7 bases remained unmatched. CDR3 amino acids: CASSPGLAGDFTQYF. The covered CDR3 bases are TGCGCCAGCAGCCCCGGACTAGCGGGAGACTTTACG. The full variable domain, in which reference TRBV5-1 and TRBJ2-3 provide the parts outside the CDR3, is KAGVTQTPRYLIKTRGQQVTLSCSPISGHRSVSWYQQTPGQGLQFLFEYFSETQRNKGNFPGRFSGRQFSNSRSEMNVSTLELGDSALYLCASSPGLAGDFTQYFGPGTRLTVL.

Only a few counts were recorded for this clone. The read is 3 residues too short to cover the CDR3 end, so that end is filled in from the germline J gene. The V gene is TRBV7-3, the J gene TRBJ2-5, with 10 nucleotides matching TRBD2. Germline values: CDR1 SGHTA, CDR2 FQGTGA. The CDR3 sequence is 13 residues long. The CDR3 region is CASSFSGRATQYF. CDR3 DNA (partial): TGTGCCAGCAGCTTCAGCGGGAGGGCCACC.

A note on this clone: The observed sequence ends 3 residues before the CDR3 terminus, with the missing tail filled in from the germline J gene. The rearrangement links TRBV7-9 to TRBJ2-2, with TRBD1 as a possible D gene (5 bases). Germline V gene lookup returns CDR1 SEHNR and CDR2 FQNEAQ (reference sequence). V lost 2 bases and J lost 1, with 8 bases in between. CDR3 size: 15 residues. CDR3 in amino acids: CASSLSRVNTGELFF. The CDR3 DNA, read in part, is TGTGCCAGCAGCTTAAGCAGGGTGAACACCGGGGAG.

As concerns this clone: The read ends 3 residues early relative to the CDR3; the germline J gene fills the gap. This chain connects TRBV6-2 or TRBV6-3 to TRBJ2-5; maybe TRBD1 (5 bases). V was shortened by 5 bases and J by 5 bases, with 15 bases between the two germline ends. The CDR3 has 14 residues. Germline V gene lookup returns CDR1 MNHEY and CDR2 SVGEGT. The DNA read from the CDR3 is TGTGCCAGCAGTCCACGCAGGGCAGTGGAGACC. This sequence encodes CASSPRRAVET. The whole CDR3 sequence is CASSPRRAVETQYF.

As to this clone: Coverage ceases 3 residues before the CDR3 finishes, and the germline J gene fills in the end. This chain uses TRBV18 with TRBJ2-2, with D possibly TRBD1 on 6 matching bases. Trimming removed 3 bases from V and 6 bases from J, with 20 bases in between. This CDR3 is built from 17 residues. The germline V gene encodes CDR1 KGHSH and CDR2 LQKENI. CDR3 region: CASSPPGSGAKAGELFF. The DNA read from the CDR3 is TGTGCCAGCTCACCCCCTGGCTCAGGGGCGAAGGCCGGGGAG.

This clone has more than one count but fewer than ten. The read ends 3 residues shy of where the CDR3 ends; the end is completed using the germline J gene. The J gene is TRBJ2-7, the V gene TRBV7-9, with 10 bases matching TRBD1. Germline V gene sequence: CDR1 SEHNR, CDR2 FQNEAQ (reference sequence). CDR3 length equals 15 residues. V trimming: 7 bases; J trimming: 5 bases; junction bases outside the gene matches: 11. CDR3 amino acids: CASNPFGTGVHEQYF. The DNA read from the CDR3 is TGTGCCAGCAACCCCTTTGGGACAGGGGTACACGAG.

This clone was observed many times. Read coverage stops 3 residues before the CDR3 terminus; the germline J gene supplies the remainder. This chain uses TRBV20-1 with TRBJ2-2; TRBD2 matches 7 bases. With V trimmed by 2 bases and J by 1 base, 1 base remained unmatched. The CDR3 has 14 amino acids. Germline V gene sequence: CDR1 DFQATT, CDR2 SNEGSKA (reference sequence). The CDR3: CSARLAENTGELFF. The part of the CDR3 DNA that was read is TGCAGTGCTAGACTAGCGGAGAACACCGGGGAG.

This clone was detected a few times. The read is 3 residues too short to cover the CDR3 end, so that end is filled in from the germline J gene. The V and J genes are TRBV7-9 and TRBJ2-7; a possible D gene is TRBD1 (6 bases). The CDR3 is 15 amino acids. V was cut by 3 bases and J by 1 base, with 13 bases left in between. Germline V lookup: CDR1 SEHNR, CDR2 FQNEAQ (reference sequence). The CDR3 bases that were read are TGTGCCAGCAGCTTGGCAGGGGCGCAATCCTACGAG. It codes for CASSLAGAQSYE. The whole CDR3 sequence is CASSLAGAQSYEQYF. Full variable domain (missing parts from reference TRBV7-9 and TRBJ2-7): DTGVSQNPRHKITKRGQNVTFRCDPISEHNRLYWYRQTLGQGPEFLTYFQNEAQLEKSRLLSDRFSAERPKGSFSTLEIQRTEQGDSAMYLCASSLAGAQSYEQYFGPGTRLTVT.

The CDR3 sequence is CASSKGQLYEQYF. CDR3 DNA (partial): TGTGCCAGTAGTAAGGGACAGCTCTACGAG. The chain couples TRBV19 to TRBJ2-7; 7 bases align to TRBD1. Read data end 3 residues before the CDR3 end; the end is taken from the germline J gene. The germline V gene has CDR1 LNHDA and CDR2 SQIVND (reference sequence). V lost 4 bases, J lost 3 bases, and 3 bases stayed unmatched. This CDR3 comprises 13 residues. Full variable domain (outside the CDR3, taken from reference TRBV19 and TRBJ2-7): DGGITQSPKYLFRKEGQNVTLSCEQNLNHDAMYWYRQDPGQGLRLIYYSQIVNDFQKGDIAEGYSVSREKKESFPLTVTSAQKNPTAFYLCASSKGQLYEQYFGPGTRLTVT.

In the case of this clone: The CDR3 end falls 3 residues outside the read, so it is completed with the germline J gene. J is TRBJ1-3 and V is TRBV18; the D gene is possibly TRBD1 (6 bases). There are 16 residues in the CDR3. Trimming took off 0 bases at V and 0 bases at J, with 9 bases between the two ends. CDR1 is KGHSH, CDR2 LQKENI, per germline. CDR3 bases read: TGTGCCAGCTCACCACCGGGGGCTAACTCTGGAAACACC. It codes for CASSPPGANSGNT. The whole CDR3 protein reads CASSPPGANSGNTIYF. Drawing the rest from reference TRBV18 and TRBJ1-3, the complete variable domain is NAGVMQNPRHLVRRRGQEARLRCSPMKGHSHVYWYRQLPEEGLKFMVYLQKENIIDESGMPKERFSAEFPKEGPSILRIQQVVRGDSAAYFCASSPPGANSGNTIYFGEGSWLTVV.